This is a list of T cell receptor beta chains from one sample in a study of cytomegalovirus exposure and HLA in healthy donors. Profiling relied on immunoSEQ multiplex PCR, and the TCRdb table lists in-frame clones only, not all of them. The sample holds about 190,000 clones. The sample taken for sequencing was PBMCs. These receptors originate from a man aged 25-45 years in good health and CMV-seronegative. Each CDR3 is given with its conserved first and last residue. The order of the fields is V gene, D gene, J gene, CDR3 protein, CDR3 DNA. A D gene is named only where the DNA matches it firmly.

TRBV9,NA,TRBJ2-7,CASSQFSGRGIYEQYF,TGTGCCAGCAGTCAATTCTCAGGCCGAGGGATCTACGAGCAGTACTTC
TRBV10-1,TRBD2,TRBJ2-7,CASIQQRGLPYEQYF,TGCGCCAGCATCCAACAGCGGGGGCTACCATACGAGCAGTACTTC
TRBV7-2,TRBD1,TRBJ2-1,CASSAGTGGYNEQFF,TGTGCCAGCAGCGCCGGGACAGGGGGCTACAATGAGCAGTTCTTC
TRBV11-3,NA,TRBJ2-3,CASSLDLRRLPEDDTQYF,TGTGCCAGCAGCTTAGATCTGAGGAGGCTACCGGAGGACGATACGCAGTATTTT
TRBV18,TRBD1,TRBJ2-3,CASSQNSGTDTDTQYF,TGTGCCAGCTCACAGAATTCCGGGACAGACACAGATACGCAGTATTTT
TRBV7-2,NA,TRBJ2-5,CASSLQSRGETQYF,TGTGCCAGCAGCTTACAATCCCGGGGGGAGACCCAGTACTTC
TRBV9,NA,TRBJ2-3,CASSVVPGSDTQYF,TGTGCCAGCAGCGTAGTCCCAGGGTCAGATACGCAGTATTTT
TRBV7-2,TRBD2,TRBJ2-7,CASSLEASSGTQFNEQYF,TGTGCCAGCAGCTTAGAAGCCTCTAGCGGGACCCAGTTCAACGAGCAGTACTTC
TRBV10-1,NA,TRBJ1-1,CASSRGTGNTEAFF,TGCGCCAGCAGTCGGGGGACGGGGAACACTGAAGCTTTCTTT
TRBV6-6,NA,TRBJ1-1,CASSLPGHQEPRGAFF,TGTGCCAGCAGCTTACCAGGACATCAGGAGCCTCGAGGAGCTTTCTTT
TRBV4-3,TRBD1,TRBJ2-7,CASSQVRAGGYEQYF,TGCGCCAGCAGCCAAGTTCGGGCAGGGGGCTACGAGCAGTACTTC
TRBV19,TRBD1,TRBJ2-1,CASSTDRGVGDNEQFF,TGTGCCAGTAGTACAGACAGGGGGGTTGGTGACAATGAGCAGTTCTTC
TRBV4-2,TRBD1,TRBJ1-6,CASSQAVGQGIPLHF,TGTGCCAGCAGCCAAGCTGTGGGACAGGGGATACCCCTCCACTTT
TRBV30,TRBD1,TRBJ2-6,CACSTGTGANVLTF,TGTGCCTGCTCGACAGGGACTGGGGCCAACGTCCTGACTTTC
TRBV7-6,NA,TRBJ2-5,CASLMQDSQETQYF,TGTGCCAGCCTTATGCAGGACAGTCAAGAGACCCAGTACTTC
TRBV6-1,TRBD2,TRBJ2-5,CASSTSGRETQYF,TGTGCCAGCAGCACTAGCGGGAGGGAGACCCAGTACTTC
TRBV13,NA,TRBJ2-5,CASSLLSGSGQETQYF,TGTGCCAGCAGCTTGTTGAGTGGGAGCGGACAAGAGACCCAGTACTTC
TRBV12-5,NA,TRBJ1-6,CASGFGNSPLHF,TGTGCTAGTGGTTTCGGGAATTCACCCCTCCACTTT
TRBV9,NA,TRBJ2-5,CASSPGTFREETQYF,TGTGCCAGCAGCCCCGGGACATTCAGGGAAGAGACCCAGTACTTC
TRBV29-1,NA,TRBJ1-5,CSGGDIDQPQHF,TGCAGCGGTGGGGACATTGATCAGCCCCAGCATTTT
TRBV6-5,NA,TRBJ2-5,CASRSTGTWETQYF,TGTGCCAGCAGAAGTACAGGGACCTGGGAGACCCAGTACTTC
TRBV5-4,TRBD2,TRBJ2-3,CASSSPTSGGPTDTQYF,TGTGCCAGCAGCTCCCCCACTAGCGGGGGACCCACAGATACGCAGTATTTT
TRBV7-9,NA,TRBJ1-2,CASSSRGGPPSVGGYTF,TGTGCCAGCAGCTCCCGGGGAGGCCCCCCGAGTGTGGGCGGCTACACCTTC
TRBV20-1,NA,TRBJ1-3,CSASLDTIYF,TGCAGTGCTAGCCTTGACACCATATATTTT
TRBV5-1,TRBD1,TRBJ1-4,CASSSTGSREKLFF,TGCGCCAGCAGCTCGACAGGGAGTCGGGAAAAACTGTTTTTT
TRBV30,TRBD2,TRBJ2-5,CAWSKGLAEEETQYF,TGTGCCTGGAGTAAAGGACTAGCGGAAGAAGAGACCCAGTACTTC
TRBV14,TRBD2,TRBJ2-1,CASRPSGAPNEQFF,TGTGCCAGCAGACCGAGCGGGGCCCCAAATGAGCAGTTCTTC
TRBV28,TRBD1,TRBJ2-7,CASTEGAITYEQYF,TGTGCCAGCACCGAGGGGGCGATTACCTACGAGCAGTACTTC
TRBV9,TRBD2,TRBJ2-7,CASSVKPGLAGDEQYF,TGTGCCAGCAGCGTAAAACCCGGACTAGCGGGAGACGAGCAGTACTTC
TRBV7-9,NA,TRBJ2-3,CASSSLSGSSTDTQYF,TGTGCCAGCAGCTCCTTGAGCGGATCCAGCACAGATACGCAGTATTTT
TRBV28,TRBD1,TRBJ1-2,CASRGTGNTPIYGYTF,TGTGCCAGCAGGGGGACAGGGAATACCCCGATCTATGGCTACACCTTC
TRBV6-5,TRBD1,TRBJ2-7,CASSRDRVSYEQYF,TGTGCCAGCAGTCGGGACAGGGTATCCTACGAGCAGTACTTC
TRBV5-5,TRBD1,TRBJ1-2,CASSPGQINYGYTF,TGTGCCAGCAGCCCGGGACAGATTAACTATGGCTACACCTTC
TRBV18,NA,TRBJ2-2,CASSPSRNTGELFF,TGTGCCAGCTCACCTAGTCGGAACACCGGGGAGCTGTTTTTT
TRBV30,NA,TRBJ1-1,CALGRGGSGAFF,TGTGCCCTGGGAAGGGGGGGCTCTGGAGCTTTCTTT
TRBV18,NA,TRBJ2-1,CASSPRTSSYNEQFF,TGTGCCAGCTCACCTCGGACTTCCTCCTACAATGAGCAGTTCTTC
TRBV6-5,NA,TRBJ1-4,CASRTGVANEKLFF,TGTGCCAGCAGAACGGGGGTGGCTAATGAAAAACTGTTTTTT
TRBV19,NA,TRBJ2-3,CASGIAASTDTQYF,TGTGCCAGCGGGATAGCGGCTAGCACAGATACGCAGTATTTT
TRBV2,TRBD2,TRBJ2-6,CAREGTKPSGANVLTF,TGTGCCAGGGAAGGGACTAAGCCCTCTGGGGCCAACGTCCTGACTTTC
TRBV28,NA,TRBJ1-1,CASSFSERTEAFF,TGTGCCAGCAGTTTCAGCGAAAGGACTGAAGCTTTCTTT
TRBV4-1,NA,TRBJ2-1,CASSRGSQNYNEQFF,TGCGCCAGCAGCCGAGGTAGCCAGAACTACAATGAGCAGTTCTTC
TRBV2,TRBD1,TRBJ2-3,CASSVGQGDTQYF,TGTGCCAGCAGCGTCGGACAGGGAGATACGCAGTATTTT
TRBV7-9,TRBD1,TRBJ1-2,CASSLVGQGYGYTF,TGTGCCAGCAGCTTAGTGGGACAGGGTTATGGCTACACCTTC
TRBV29-1,TRBD2,TRBJ2-1,CSVRTSGRTPSYNEQFF,TGCAGCGTTAGGACTAGCGGGAGGACGCCCTCCTACAATGAGCAGTTCTTC
TRBV7-9,TRBD1,TRBJ1-5,CASGRGQDSNQPQHF,TGTGCCAGCGGACGGGGACAGGATAGCAATCAGCCCCAGCATTTT
TRBV28,NA,TRBJ1-2,CASSLRYGYTF,TGTGCCAGCAGCCTTCGCTATGGCTACACCTTC
TRBV4-3,NA,TRBJ2-3,CASSQAEVGSTDTQYF,TGCGCCAGCAGCCAAGCGGAGGTAGGGAGCACAGATACGCAGTATTTT
TRBV30,TRBD1,TRBJ1-4,CAWSIGQGYEKLFF,TGTGCCTGGAGTATTGGACAGGGGTATGAAAAACTGTTTTTT
TRBV6-5,NA,TRBJ1-4,CASRRSGFNEKLFF,TGTGCCAGCAGGAGATCAGGATTTAATGAAAAACTGTTTTTT
TRBV6-5,TRBD1,TRBJ1-1,CASSPQGAGTEAFF,TGTGCCAGCAGCCCACAGGGGGCCGGGACTGAAGCTTTCTTT
TRBV29-1,TRBD2,TRBJ2-1,CSVEGTSGVSYNEQFF,TGCAGCGTTGAAGGGACTAGCGGGGTGTCCTACAATGAGCAGTTCTTC
TRBV11-2,NA,TRBJ2-7,CASSFGGFGDEQYF,TGTGCCAGCAGCTTTGGCGGGTTTGGGGACGAGCAGTACTTC
TRBV27,TRBD1,TRBJ1-5,CASSLSGGQAQPQHF,TGTGCCAGCAGTTTAAGTGGGGGACAGGCGCAGCCCCAGCATTTT
TRBV19,TRBD1,TRBJ2-7,CASSGGQGYHDEQYF,TGTGCCAGTAGCGGCGGACAGGGGTATCATGACGAGCAGTACTTC
TRBV18,NA,TRBJ2-1,CASSRAGYNEQFF,TGTGCCAGCTCACGGGCAGGATACAATGAGCAGTTCTTC
TRBV28,TRBD1,TRBJ2-1,CASSFSGTGAYNEQFF,TGTGCCAGCAGTTTCTCCGGGACAGGGGCCTACAATGAGCAGTTCTTC
TRBV2,NA,TRBJ1-2,CASKNPGDNYGYTF,TGTGCCAGCAAAAACCCAGGCGATAACTATGGCTACACCTTC
TRBV9,NA,TRBJ2-1,CASSVVIGSNEQFF,TGTGCCAGCAGCGTAGTGATCGGGTCCAATGAGCAGTTCTTC
TRBV5-1,TRBD1,TRBJ1-3,CASAGGTGGNTIYF,TGCGCCAGCGCTGGCGGGACAGGGGGAAACACCATATATTTT
TRBV7-9,TRBD2,TRBJ2-7,CASSSQTSPDPYEQYF,TGTGCCAGCAGCTCGCAGACTAGCCCAGACCCCTACGAGCAGTACTTC